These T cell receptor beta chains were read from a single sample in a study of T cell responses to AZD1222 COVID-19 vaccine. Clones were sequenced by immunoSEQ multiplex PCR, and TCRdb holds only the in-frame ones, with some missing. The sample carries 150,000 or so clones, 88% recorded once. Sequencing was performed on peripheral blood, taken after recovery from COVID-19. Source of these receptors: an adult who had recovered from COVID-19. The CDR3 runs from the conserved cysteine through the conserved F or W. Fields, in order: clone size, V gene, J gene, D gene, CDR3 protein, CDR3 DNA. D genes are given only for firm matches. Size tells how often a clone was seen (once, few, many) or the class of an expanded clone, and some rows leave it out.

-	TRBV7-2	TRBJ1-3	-	CASSLGVAGAGGNTIYF	TGTGCCAGCAGCTTAGGAGTCGCGGGGGCGGGTGGAAACACCATATATTTT
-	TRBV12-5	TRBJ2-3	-	CASGLVLKGVADTQYF	TGTGCTAGTGGTTTGGTTTTGAAGGGGGTCGCAGATACGCAGTATTTT
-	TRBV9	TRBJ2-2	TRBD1	CASSARDRDTGELFF	TGTGCCAGCAGCGCCCGGGACAGGGACACCGGGGAGCTGTTTTTT
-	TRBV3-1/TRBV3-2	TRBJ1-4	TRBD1	CASSQVMGQGTEKLFF	TGTGCCAGCAGCCAGGTGATGGGACAGGGTACGGAAAAACTGTTTTTT
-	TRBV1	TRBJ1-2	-	CTSSQEIVFGTATF	TGCACCAGCAGCCAAGAAATTGTATTCGGAACAGCTACCTTC
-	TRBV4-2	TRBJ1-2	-	CASSQDQNSVYGYTF	TGTGCCAGCAGCCAAGATCAAAACTCCGTATATGGCTACACCTTC
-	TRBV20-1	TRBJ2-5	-	CSASEGGQETQYF	TGCAGTGCTAGTGAGGGGGGACAAGAGACCCAGTACTTC
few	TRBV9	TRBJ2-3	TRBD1	CASSPTGTTDTQYF	TGTGCCAGCAGCCCGACAGGGACCACAGATACGCAGTATTTT
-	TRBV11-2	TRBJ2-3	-	CASSLGGTDTQYF	TGTGCCAGCAGCTTGGGGGGCACAGATACGCAGTATTTT
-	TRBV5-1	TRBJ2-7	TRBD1	CASSLGGGNAYEQYF	TGCGCCAGCAGCTTGGGAGGGGGCAACGCCTACGAGCAGTACTTC
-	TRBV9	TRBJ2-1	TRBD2	CASSVETSVNNEQFF	TGTGCCAGCAGCGTAGAGACTAGCGTAAACAATGAGCAGTTCTTC
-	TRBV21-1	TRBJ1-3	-	CASSNRTGGKAGNTIYF	TGTGCCAGCAGTAATAGGACAGGGGGGAAAGCTGGAAACACCATATATTTT
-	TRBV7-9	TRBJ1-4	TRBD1	CASRQGAEKLFF	TGTGCCAGCAGACAGGGGGCTGAAAAACTGTTTTTT
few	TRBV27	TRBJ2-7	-	CASSPVAAPYEQYF	TGTGCCAGCAGTCCTGTAGCAGCCCCCTACGAGCAGTACTTC
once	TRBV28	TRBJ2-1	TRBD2	CASRELAGGPYNEQFF	TGTGCCAGCAGAGAACTAGCGGGAGGTCCCTACAATGAGCAGTTCTTC
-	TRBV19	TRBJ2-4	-	CASRPTGTDIQYF	TGTGCCAGTAGGCCTACAGGGACGGACATTCAGTACTTC
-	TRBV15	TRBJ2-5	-	CATSRDLNQETQYF	TGTGCCACCAGCAGAGATTTAAACCAAGAGACCCAGTACTTC
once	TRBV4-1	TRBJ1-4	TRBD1	CASSQDLGTGVEKLFF	TGCGCCAGCAGCCAAGATCTTGGGACAGGGGTTGAAAAACTGTTTTTT
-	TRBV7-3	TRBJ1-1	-	CASSLRHSNTEAFF	TGTGCCAGCAGCTTAAGGCATTCGAACACTGAAGCTTTCTTT
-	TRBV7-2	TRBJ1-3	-	CASSLEGRGFVSGNTIYF	TGTGCCAGCAGCTTAGAGGGGCGGGGTTTCGTTAGTGGAAACACCATATATTTT
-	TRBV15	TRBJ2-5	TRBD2	CATSREAGGGETQYF	TGTGCCACCAGCAGAGAAGCGGGAGGTGGGGAGACCCAGTACTTC
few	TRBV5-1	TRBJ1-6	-	CASKEESSYNSPLHF	TGCGCCAGCAAAGAGGAGAGCTCCTATAATTCACCCCTCCACTTT
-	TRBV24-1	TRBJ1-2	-	CATREGGLSGYTF	TGTGCCACCCGGGAGGGAGGACTGTCTGGCTACACCTTC
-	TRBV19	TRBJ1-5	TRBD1	CASSIRDSHQPQHF	TGTGCCAGTAGTATCCGGGACAGCCATCAGCCCCAGCATTTT
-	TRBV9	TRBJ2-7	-	CASTARGYEQYF	TGTGCCAGCACCGCCAGAGGCTACGAGCAGTACTTC
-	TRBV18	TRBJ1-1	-	CASSPQPLRENTEAFF	TGTGCCAGCTCACCCCAGCCCCTCCGGGAGAACACTGAAGCTTTCTTT
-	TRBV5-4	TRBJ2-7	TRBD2	CASSLVGRTSSSYEQYF	TGTGCCAGCAGCTTGGTTGGGAGGACTAGTTCGTCCTACGAGCAGTACTTC
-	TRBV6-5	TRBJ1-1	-	CASGGSWNTEAFF	TGTGCCAGCGGGGGGAGTTGGAACACTGAAGCTTTCTTT
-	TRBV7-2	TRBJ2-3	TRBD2	CASSLVAASGGPTDTQYF	TGTGCCAGCAGCTTAGTTGCGGCTAGCGGGGGGCCCACAGATACGCAGTATTTT
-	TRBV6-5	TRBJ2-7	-	CASRRTQLYEQYF	TGTGCCAGCAGACGGACGCAACTCTACGAGCAGTACTTC
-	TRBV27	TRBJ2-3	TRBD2	CASSPQTSWDTQYF	TGTGCCAGCAGTCCGCAGACTAGCTGGGATACGCAGTATTTT
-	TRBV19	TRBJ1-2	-	CASSIARGLYGYTF	TGTGCCAGTAGTATAGCCAGGGGCCTGTATGGCTACACCTTC
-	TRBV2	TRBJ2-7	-	CASSVDLLSYEQYF	TGTGCCAGCAGTGTGGATCTACTCTCCTACGAGCAGTACTTC
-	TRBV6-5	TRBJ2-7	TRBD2	CASIFSGSMSYEQYF	TGTGCCAGCATCTTCAGCGGGAGTATGTCCTACGAGCAGTACTTC
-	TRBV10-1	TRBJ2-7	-	CASSESGEQYF	TGCGCCAGCAGTGAGTCCGGCGAGCAGTACTTC
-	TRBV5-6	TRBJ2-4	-	CASSLGPGDGAKNIQYF	TGTGCCAGCAGCTTGGGTCCAGGGGATGGGGCCAAAAACATTCAGTACTTC
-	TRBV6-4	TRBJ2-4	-	CASRKRRAKNIQYF	TGTGCCAGCAGAAAACGGAGAGCCAAAAACATTCAGTACTTC
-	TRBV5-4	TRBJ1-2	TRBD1	CASSATGQGRNGYTF	TGTGCCAGCAGCGCAACGGGACAGGGGAGAAATGGCTACACCTTC
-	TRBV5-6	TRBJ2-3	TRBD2	CASSLPSGGARSTDTQYF	TGTGCCAGCAGCTTGCCTAGCGGGGGGGCAAGATCCACAGATACGCAGTATTTT
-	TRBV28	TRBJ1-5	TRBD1	CASSSYLLQGAVQPQHF	TGTGCCAGCAGTTCATACCTCCTCCAGGGGGCAGTTCAGCCCCAGCATTTT
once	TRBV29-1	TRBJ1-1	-	CSVARANTEAFF	TGCAGCGTTGCCAGGGCTAACACTGAAGCTTTCTTT
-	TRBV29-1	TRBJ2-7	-	CSVGTGSGEQYF	TGCAGCGTCGGAACAGGGTCGGGCGAGCAGTACTTC
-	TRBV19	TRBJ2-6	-	CASSQQGLSGANVLTF	TGTGCCAGTAGTCAACAGGGACTCTCTGGGGCCAACGTCCTGACTTTC